This T cell receptor (beta chain) came from a study of T-cell reconstitution after alpha-beta-depleted transplantation in children. This clonotype has at least ten counts. Its cognate antigen is unknown. Researchers prepared the TCRbeta library using unique molecular identifiers, the study reports. One entry per CDR3 protein results from TCRdb running MiXCR on the PCR reads. The sample lists about 420,000 distinct CDR3 sequences, 16% seen once, with just under 30% in the top ten. The V end lost 4 bases, the J end lost 4 bases, and 4 bases lay between the germline ends. CDR1 DFQATT and CDR2 SNEGSKA come from the germline V gene (reference sequence). The CDR3 spans 10 residues. General study findings and limits: Among T cells one year after transplant, newly produced cells accounted for most counts and diversity.

Sequences were derived from PBMCs, mostly from graft donor cells, sampled 360 days after TCRalphabeta/CD19-depleted stem cell transplant. The chain joins TRBV20-1 to TRBJ2-5; D is unresolved. The sequence was obtained from a boy under three years old who had a stem cell transplant for Wiskott-Aldrich syndrome, so the T cells may come from the graft donor. The CDR3 here is CSANRETQYF. As DNA, the CDR3 is TGCAGTGCTAATAGAGAGACCCAGTACTTC.